This is a list of T cell receptor beta chains from one sample in a study of T-cell memory formation after mild COVID-19. TCRdb redid the calling of the 5' RACE reads with MiXCR, one entry per CDR3 protein. The sample consists of 270,000 or so distinct CDR3 sequences, roughly 18% of them appearing once. The sample was PBMCs or a T cell subset sorted from them (not recorded which). These receptors came from a man younger than 30 who had mild COVID-19 (a few samples of this study predate the infection). Cell type and time point are not known. CDR3s include the opening cysteine and the closing phenylalanine or tryptophan. Clone size is not always given. Where it is, it says once, few, many or a class for expanded clones.

size	J	V	CDR3
few	TRBJ2-3	TRBV5-6	CASRGRQTRVADTQYF
few	TRBJ2-5	TRBV11-2	CASSLEDRVWETQYF
.	TRBJ2-7	TRBV3-1	CASSRDPGLAAYEQYF
.	TRBJ2-3	TRBV12-3/TRBV12-4	CASSPSNLASGTQYF
few	TRBJ2-4	TRBV14	CASSPPGAKNIQYF
many	TRBJ1-1	TRBV4-1	CASSQVRNTEAFF
.	TRBJ1-5	TRBV5-1	CASSLGGGQPQHF
.	TRBJ2-5	TRBV5-5	CASTSLASAETQYF
.	TRBJ2-7	TRBV13	CASSLGGGGGYEQYF
.	TRBJ1-5	TRBV27	CASSPRVGGNQPQHF
.	TRBJ1-2	TRBV7-9	CASIKAGGLENYGYTF
.	TRBJ2-3	TRBV10-3	CAISIDRGTDTQYF
.	TRBJ2-3	TRBV18	CASSPGAGPDTQYF
.	TRBJ1-6	TRBV3-1	CASSHAVLGGLDSPLHF
.	TRBJ1-4	TRBV28	CASRDSGSEKLFF
.	TRBJ1-1	TRBV27	CASGEGMNTEAFF
few	TRBJ2-3	TRBV7-3	CASSTTSGGTTDTQYF
.	TRBJ1-3	TRBV6-5	CASRYSDRSGNTIYF
few	TRBJ2-5	TRBV6-6	CASNSQGGDETQYF
.	TRBJ2-1	TRBV24-1	CATSGGGGVGYNEQFF
few	TRBJ2-7	TRBV30	CAWAPGESYEQYF
few	TRBJ1-6	TRBV5-7	CASSLDRNNSPLHF
.	TRBJ2-3	TRBV5-1	CASSPKTGLTDTQYF
.	TRBJ2-3	TRBV20-1	CSPLGASGADTQYF
many	TRBJ2-4	TRBV11-1	CASSGLSKNIQYF
.	TRBJ2-3	TRBV7-2	CASSLRPTDTQYF
few	TRBJ2-7	TRBV6-5	CASSYSRTGPYEQYF